This TCR beta chain was identified in a study of human T cells and chemical hapten exposure. This clonotype occurred many times. The CDR3 extends over 16 amino acids. Germline loops: CDR1 SGHTA, CDR2 FQGNSA. V lost 1 base and J lost 1; bases outside the gene matches: 5. TCRdb ran MiXCR on the RACE reads and lists one entry per CDR3 protein. This sample carries roughly 80,000 distinct CDR3 sequences, around 15% of them seen once, and the ten largest clones take 3.5% to 6%. Stated time point: pre-sensitization, week 0. The treatment: therapeutic diphenylcyclopropenone sensitization with weekly scalp DPC.

The chain has TRBV7-2 and TRBJ2-3, with 7 bases fitting TRBD1. This material consisted of whole blood, taken in connection with sensitization to the hapten diphenylcyclopropenone (DPC). The clonotype was recovered from a woman between 50 and 59 years old with alopecia areata. Some clones in this sample may be carry-over from other donors' samples. The CDR3, as DNA: TGTGCCAGCAGCTTAGGGATAACAGGGGGCACAGATACGCAGTATTTT. This encodes CASSLGITGGTDTQYF.